This is a list of T cell receptor beta chains from one sample in a study of T cell changes during pregnancy in multiple sclerosis. The data were produced by immunoSEQ multiplex PCR, yet TCRdb's version contains in-frame clones alone and is incomplete. The sample contains 17,000 or so clones, over 75% of which appear only once. Sample: CD8+ T cells from peripheral blood mononuclear cells, taken after pregnancy. These receptors were taken from a female donor in good health, enrolled as a control in a pregnancy study. The CDR3 runs from the conserved cysteine through the conserved F or W. A D gene is named only where the DNA matches it firmly. Expanded clones get a size class; other rows say once, few or many, or leave the size out.

V gene	clone size	J gene	D gene	CDR3 protein	CDR3 DNA
TRBV15	.	TRBJ1-1	.	CATSRDTRMNTEAFF	TGTGCCACCAGCAGAGATACCAGGATGAACACTGAAGCTTTCTTT
TRBV13	.	TRBJ2-7	TRBD1	CASSQRTGMPYEQYF	TGTGCCAGCAGCCAACGGACAGGGATGCCCTACGAGCAGTACTTC
TRBV6-5	.	TRBJ1-2	.	CASSFQGNGYTF	TGTGCCAGCAGTTTTCAGGGAAATGGCTACACCTTC
TRBV6-4	few	TRBJ2-1	TRBD2	CASSDWDGTSGVHEQFF	TGTGCCAGCAGTGATTGGGACGGGACTAGCGGGGTCCATGAGCAGTTCTTC
TRBV5-4	.	TRBJ2-7	.	CASSYSDGSYEQYF	TGTGCCAGCAGCTATAGCGACGGCTCCTACGAGCAGTACTTC
TRBV11-2	.	TRBJ2-3	TRBD1	CASSSGTGSLDTQYF	TGTGCCAGCAGCTCCGGGACAGGATCGTTAGATACGCAGTATTTT
TRBV14	.	TRBJ2-1	.	CASSQRGGLYNEQFF	TGTGCCAGCAGCCAACGCGGGGGCCTCTACAATGAGCAGTTCTTC
TRBV28	.	TRBJ2-7	TRBD2	CASRSGRRYEQYF	TGTGCCAGCAGAAGCGGGAGGAGGTACGAGCAGTACTTC
TRBV2	.	TRBJ1-2	.	CASSAGPGQGLDGYTF	TGTGCCAGCAGTGCAGGCCCCGGGCAGGGTCTCGATGGCTACACCTTC
TRBV28	.	TRBJ1-1	.	CASSLSVKTEAFF	TGTGCCAGCAGTTTGAGCGTGAAAACTGAAGCTTTCTTT
TRBV7-2	.	TRBJ1-2	TRBD1	CASSSRSRDRERDYGYTF	TGTGCCAGCAGCTCCAGGTCCCGGGACAGGGAGCGGGACTATGGCTACACCTTC
TRBV6-5	once	TRBJ2-2	.	CASRPRGTGELFF	TGTGCCAGCAGGCCACGGGGGACCGGGGAGCTGTTTTTT
TRBV14	.	TRBJ2-1	TRBD2	CASSQDASGRSNEQFF	TGTGCCAGCAGCCAAGATGCCAGCGGGAGATCCAATGAGCAGTTCTTC
TRBV5-1	once	TRBJ1-1	TRBD1	CASSSGQGSTEAFF	TGCGCCAGCAGCTCCGGACAGGGGTCCACTGAAGCTTTCTTT
TRBV14	.	TRBJ2-5	.	CASRAEGEETQYF	TGTGCCAGCAGGGCAGAGGGGGAAGAGACCCAGTACTTC
TRBV7-6	.	TRBJ2-2	TRBD1	CASTLGTDNTGELFF	TGTGCCAGCACCTTGGGGACAGATAACACCGGGGAGCTGTTTTTT
TRBV19	.	TRBJ1-2	.	CASSIDLTAPGYTF	TGTGCCAGTAGTATAGATCTAACAGCACCCGGCTACACCTTC
TRBV28	.	TRBJ1-4	TRBD1	CASRAGTGWRKLFF	TGTGCCAGCAGGGCCGGGACAGGGTGGCGGAAACTGTTTTTT
TRBV5-4	.	TRBJ2-5	.	CASSFSYQETQYF	TGTGCCAGCAGCTTCAGTTACCAAGAGACCCAGTACTTC
TRBV9	.	TRBJ2-1	TRBD2	CASSGRLAGGLSSYNEQFF	TGTGCCAGCAGCGGACGACTAGCGGGGGGCCTCAGCTCCTACAATGAGCAGTTCTTC
TRBV7-6	.	TRBJ2-7	.	CASSLTDMNYEQYF	TGTGCCAGCAGCTTAACAGATATGAACTACGAGCAGTACTTC
TRBV2	once	TRBJ1-2	.	CASSEGERGMNYGYTF	TGTGCCAGCAGTGAAGGCGAGCGGGGCATGAACTATGGCTACACCTTC
TRBV19	.	TRBJ1-2	.	CASINKGGRAIDGYTF	TGTGCCAGTATCAACAAGGGAGGCAGGGCGATAGATGGCTACACCTTC
TRBV5-4	.	TRBJ2-7	.	CASSLSYASEQYF	TGTGCCAGCAGCTTGTCTTACGCCAGCGAGCAGTACTTC
TRBV5-1	once	TRBJ2-3	TRBD1	CASSRRGHEVTDTQYF	TGCGCCAGCAGCCGAAGGGGGCACGAGGTCACAGATACGCAGTATTTT
TRBV28	.	TRBJ2-1	.	CASRKTLYNEQFF	TGTGCCAGCAGGAAGACACTCTACAATGAGCAGTTCTTC
TRBV6-5	.	TRBJ2-1	TRBD2	CASSLGGAVNEQFF	TGTGCCAGCAGTTTGGGAGGGGCAGTGAATGAGCAGTTCTTC
TRBV7-9	.	TRBJ2-5	.	CASSPGQQETQYF	TGTGCCAGCAGCCCCGGACAGCAAGAGACCCAGTACTTC
TRBV2	.	TRBJ2-5	TRBD2	CASRPGLAEETQYF	TGTGCCAGCAGGCCGGGACTAGCGGAAGAGACCCAGTACTTC
TRBV28	.	TRBJ2-1	TRBD1	CASPIGQGAYEQFF	TGTGCCAGCCCTATCGGACAGGGGGCTTATGAGCAGTTCTTC
TRBV28	.	TRBJ1-5	TRBD1	CASSITGGNQPQHF	TGTGCCAGCAGCATTACAGGGGGCAATCAGCCCCAGCATTTT
TRBV30	.	TRBJ1-5	TRBD1	CAWSDGQGNQPQHF	TGTGCCTGGAGTGATGGACAGGGAAATCAGCCCCAGCATTTT
TRBV23-1	.	TRBJ1-1	.	CASRHLAASRNTEAFF	TGCGCCAGCAGACATCTTGCGGCAAGCCGGAACACTGAAGCTTTCTTT
TRBV5-5	.	TRBJ2-5	TRBD1	CASSSPGQGQETQYF	TGTGCCAGCAGCTCGCCGGGACAGGGTCAAGAGACCCAGTACTTC
TRBV5-4	.	TRBJ2-5	.	CASSFGSRERETQYF	TGTGCCAGCAGCTTCGGGTCGAGGGAGAGGGAGACCCAGTACTTC
TRBV11-2	.	TRBJ2-3	TRBD2	CASSPITGGAADTQYF	TGTGCCAGCAGCCCTATTACGGGGGGGGCCGCAGATACGCAGTATTTT
TRBV2	.	TRBJ2-5	TRBD1	CAGRDRGILYQETQYF	TGTGCCGGCCGGGACAGGGGAATCCTGTACCAAGAGACCCAGTACTTC
TRBV27	.	TRBJ2-7	.	CASSFGPSYEQYF	TGTGCCAGCAGTTTTGGGCCCTCCTACGAGCAGTACTTC
TRBV18	.	TRBJ2-7	TRBD1	CASSPGQGSYEQYF	TGTGCCAGCTCACCGGGACAGGGGTCCTACGAGCAGTACTTC
TRBV9	.	TRBJ2-1	.	CASSVGRGSLPNNEQFF	TGTGCCAGCAGCGTAGGGAGGGGTAGCCTCCCCAACAATGAGCAGTTCTTC
TRBV7-9	.	TRBJ2-1	.	CASSLTTNHNEQFF	TGTGCCAGCAGCTTAACTACTAACCACAATGAGCAGTTCTTC
TRBV15	.	TRBJ1-1	.	CATSREGGTEAFF	TGTGCCACCAGCAGAGAGGGGGGCACTGAAGCTTTCTTT
TRBV10-2	.	TRBJ2-2	.	CASSDGETPGTGELFF	TGCGCCAGCAGTGACGGGGAGACACCGGGAACCGGGGAGCTGTTTTTT
TRBV5-4	.	TRBJ2-7	.	CASSSGYEQYF	TGTGCCAGCAGCTCCGGTTACGAGCAGTACTTC
TRBV13	.	TRBJ2-3	TRBD1	CASSLDYSGTGWTDTQYF	TGTGCCAGCAGCTTAGACTACTCCGGGACAGGGTGGACAGATACGCAGTATTTT
TRBV28	.	TRBJ2-7	.	CASTERQVSYEQYF	TGTGCCAGCACCGAACGACAGGTCTCCTACGAGCAGTACTTC
TRBV7-9	few	TRBJ1-6	TRBD1	CASSLGQLNSPLHF	TGTGCCAGCAGCCTGGGACAGCTAAATTCACCCCTCCACTTT
TRBV15	.	TRBJ1-5	.	CATSRERRSQHF	TGTGCCACCAGCAGAGAGAGGAGGTCCCAGCATTTT
TRBV9	.	TRBJ2-1	.	CASSVAWGGDNEQFF	TGTGCCAGCAGCGTAGCTTGGGGCGGGGACAATGAGCAGTTCTTC
TRBV20-1	.	TRBJ1-2	.	CTPGYGYTF	TGCACCCCCGGTTATGGCTACACCTTC
TRBV6-5	.	TRBJ2-4	.	CASSYSQGNIQYF	TGTGCCAGCAGTTACTCACAGGGAAACATTCAGTACTTC